This paragraph covers one T cell receptor beta chain sequence. Its antigen is still unknown. This sample was taken from a study of cytomegalovirus exposure and HLA in healthy donors. About the research overall: HLA-typed donors contributed about 85 million unique TCRs, which were held in an early data release. Study-level results: High specificity and sensitivity for cytomegalovirus status were reported for the classifier.

With 60 Vbeta and 13 Jbeta primers, the PCR was carried out. Sequencing used immunoSEQ multiplex PCR; TCRdb keeps in-frame clones, though not all of them. The sample consists of tens of thousands of clones, 90% of them appearing once. Trimming took 0 bases from V and 4 from J, leaving 9 bases between them. The CDR3 is made up of 14 amino acids. The germline CDR1 and CDR2 sequences are MNHEY and SVGAGI. This chain joins TRBV6-5 and TRBJ1-2; D possibly corresponds to TRBD1 (5 bases). Specimen: PBMCs. The TCR comes from a woman in her late teens or twenties in good health and CMV-seronegative. CDR3 protein: CASSYSTVSYGYTF. In DNA form, the CDR3 reads TGTGCCAGCAGTTACTCGACAGTGAGCTATGGCTACACCTTC.